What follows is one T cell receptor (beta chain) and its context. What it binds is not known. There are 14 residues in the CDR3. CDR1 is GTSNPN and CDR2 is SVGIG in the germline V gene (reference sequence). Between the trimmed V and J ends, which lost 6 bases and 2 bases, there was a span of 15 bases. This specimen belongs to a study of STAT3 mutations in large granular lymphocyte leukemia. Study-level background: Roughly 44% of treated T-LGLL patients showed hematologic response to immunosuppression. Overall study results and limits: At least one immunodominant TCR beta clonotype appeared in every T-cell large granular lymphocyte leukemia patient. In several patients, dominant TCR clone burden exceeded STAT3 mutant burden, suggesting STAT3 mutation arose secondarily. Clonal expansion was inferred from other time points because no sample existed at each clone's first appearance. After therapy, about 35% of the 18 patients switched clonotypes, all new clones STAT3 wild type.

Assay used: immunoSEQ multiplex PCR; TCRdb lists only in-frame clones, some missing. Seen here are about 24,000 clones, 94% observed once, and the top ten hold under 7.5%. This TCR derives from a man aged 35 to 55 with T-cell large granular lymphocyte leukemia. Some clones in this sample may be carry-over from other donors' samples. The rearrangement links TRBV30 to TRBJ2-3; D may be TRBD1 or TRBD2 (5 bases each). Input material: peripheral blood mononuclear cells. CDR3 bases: TGTGCCTGCTACCGGGACGCCGTCACAGATACGCAGTATTTT. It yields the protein CACYRDAVTDTQYF.